These 22 T cell receptor beta chains originate from one sample sequenced in a study of T-cell reconstitution after alpha-beta-depleted transplantation in children. Construction of the TCRbeta library involved unique molecular identifiers. MiXCR, run by TCRdb on the PCR reads, gives a single entry per CDR3 protein. Among 670,000 or so distinct CDR3 sequences listed, around 13% were seen once. The sequencing used PBMCs, collected before TCRalphabeta/CD19-depleted stem cell transplant. The receptor source for this set is a girl between 2 and 10 years old with congenital amegakaryocytic thrombocytopenia, due to receive a stem cell transplant.

Ten or more counts support this clonotype. The V gene is TRBV15, the J gene TRBJ2-3; 8 nucleotides agree with TRBD2. CDR1 is LNHNV and CDR2 is YYDKDF in the germline V gene (reference sequence). J lost 1 base, V lost 5 bases, and 11 bases had no gene match. The CDR3 is 17 amino acids. The CDR3 reads CATSEKSGSLRTDTQYF. The CDR3 nucleotides are TGTGCCACCAGCGAAAAAAGCGGGAGCCTCCGCACAGATACGCAGTATTTT.

This clonotype appeared many times. V gene TRBV7-6 combines with J gene TRBJ1-2, with a possible D match to TRBD1 (6 bases). The CDR3 loop spans 12 amino acids. V gave up 5 bases and J gave up 7 bases, with 11 bases separating them. CDR1 is SGHVS, CDR2 FNYEAQ, per germline. The CDR3 here is CASSPGQFGYTF. In DNA, the CDR3 is TGTGCCAGCAGCCCTGGACAGTTTGGCTACACCTTC.

This clonotype has only a few counts. The rearrangement links TRBV18 to TRBJ2-3, with TRBD1 matching 12 bases. Germline V gene data show CDR1 as KGHSH and CDR2 as LQKENI. The CDR3 is 16 residues long. The V segment lost 1 base and the J segment 6 bases; nucleotides outside the gene matches: 5. The CDR3 nucleotides read TGTGCCAGCTCACCACGGGGACAGGGGGCTGGGGATACGCAGTATTTT. Its protein is CASSPRGQGAGDTQYF.

This chain uses TRBV7-9 with TRBJ2-7; D might be TRBD2 (6 bases). The CDR3 loop spans 14 amino acids. V shed 4 bases and J shed 6 bases, with 16 bases lying between them. The V gene's germline CDR1 is SEHNR and CDR2 FQNEAQ (reference sequence). For the CDR3, the DNA is TGTGCCAGCAGCTATGAGGGAGGTGAACGCGAGCAGTACTTC. Encoded protein: CASSYEGGEREQYF.

This clonotype was counted many times. This chain uses TRBV12-3 or TRBV12-4 with TRBJ1-6; TRBD1 agrees at 7 bases. V dropped 6 bases and J dropped 5; count of bases not matched to a gene: 4. The CDR3 spans 14 residues. CDR3 DNA sequence: TGTGCCAGCAGGCCCGGGACAGATAATTCACCCCTCCACTTT. As protein: CASRPGTDNSPLHF.

The chain couples TRBV29-1 to TRBJ2-5; TRBD1 aligns across 9 bases. Germline V gene sequence: CDR1 SQVTM, CDR2 ANQGSEA. This CDR3 is built from 12 residues. J gave up 5 bases and V 7 bases, and 5 bases lay outside the gene matches. The CDR3 region is CSGTGAGETQYF. The CDR3 DNA follows: TGCAGCGGGACAGGGGCAGGGGAGACCCAGTACTTC.

This clonotype occurred many times. The rearrangement joins TRBV29-1 to TRBJ2-3; D uncertain. Per germline, CDR1 SQVTM and CDR2 ANQGSEA. The CDR3 is 11 residues long. The CDR3 region has the DNA TGCACCGGCTTGGTCGTAGATACGCAGTATTTT. This gives the protein CTGLVVDTQYF.

In its sample, this clonotype was seen many times. The chain links TRBV29-1 to TRBJ2-1, with 7 bases lining up with TRBD1. The CDR3 spans 15 residues. The V segment lost 4 bases and the J segment 8 bases; nucleotides outside the gene matches: 14. CDR1 and CDR2 from the germline V gene are SQVTM and ANQGSEA. In DNA, the CDR3 is TGCAGCGTTGTGATATTTTCGGGACAGAAGGATGAGCAGTTCTTC. Its protein product is CSVVIFSGQKDEQFF.

The chain combines TRBV19 with TRBJ1-5; D unclear. This CDR3 is 13 amino acids long. Trimming removed 5 bases from V and 7 bases from J, with 12 bases in between. Germline loops: CDR1 LNHDA, CDR2 SQIVND (reference sequence). CDR3 coding DNA: TGTGCCAGTAGTCTCCGGGAAGACCAGCCCCAGCATTTT. Residues: CASSLREDQPQHF.

The rearrangement uses TRBV7-2 and TRBJ2-2; TRBD1 agrees at 7 bases. After removal of 6 bases from V and 3 bases from J, the junction contained 19 bases not matched to a gene. This CDR3 spans 19 amino acids. CDR1 and CDR2 (germline): SGHTA, FQGNSA. The CDR3 region has the DNA TGTGCCAGCAGATATCCAACAGGGGCTAGTAGTGTGGACACCGGGGAGCTGTTTTTT. Residues: CASRYPTGASSVDTGELFF.

V is TRBV25-1 and J is TRBJ2-1; D is undetermined. The CDR3 is 15 residues long. The germline CDR1 and CDR2 sequences are MGHDK and SYGVNS. The V and J ends lost 6 bases and 1 base respectively, with 13 bases between them. The CDR3 DNA reads TGTGCCAGCAGCCAGAATGCGGATTCCTACAATGAGCAGTTCTTC. As protein: CASSQNADSYNEQFF. The full variable domain, rest sourced from reference TRBV25-1 and TRBJ2-1, is EADIYQTPRYLVIGTGKKITLECSQTMGHDKMYWYQQDPGMELHLIHYSYGVNSTEKGDLSSESTVSRIRTEHFPLTLESARPSHTSQYLCASSQNADSYNEQFFGPGTRLTVL.

There are many counts of this clonotype. The J gene is TRBJ2-2, the V gene TRBV5-1; tentatively, D is TRBD2 (6 bases). Trimming stripped 3 bases from V and 4 bases from J, with 13 bases between. Germline V CDR1 and CDR2: SGHRS, YFSETQ. This CDR3 region has 15 residues. The CDR3 region has the DNA TGCGCCAGCAGCTCCGGGACTTCGGGCACCGGGGAGCTGTTTTTT. This sequence encodes CASSSGTSGTGELFF.

In its sample, this clonotype was seen a few times. Written as DNA, the CDR3 is TGTGCCAGCAGTGAATCCGCAGGGGCGTACCAAGAGACCCAGTACTTC. Its translation is CASSESAGAYQETQYF. The rearrangement uses TRBV25-1 and TRBJ2-5; TRBD1 might be the D (6 bases). V lost 1 base and J 0 bases, leaving 12 bases between the germline ends. Germline lookup yields CDR1 MGHDK and CDR2 SYGVNS. The CDR3 has 16 amino acids.

This chain links TRBV20-1 with TRBJ2-3; 12 nucleotides match TRBD2. CDR1 is DFQATT, CDR2 SNEGSKA, per germline (reference sequence). This CDR3 comprises 16 residues. J lost 9 bases, V lost 0 bases, and 10 bases had no gene match. CDR3 protein: CSARERYSSGRETQYF. CDR3 DNA sequence: TGCAGTGCTAGAGAGAGGTATTCTAGCGGGAGGGAGACGCAGTATTTT.

This clonotype was counted at least ten times. The chain couples TRBV29-1 to TRBJ2-1; TRBD2 matches at 8 bases. Germline CDR1 is SQVTM and CDR2 is ANQGSEA. The CDR3 spans 18 residues. Trimming cost V 3 bases and J 0 bases; bases outside gene matches: 13. CDR3 amino acids: CSVEGGDSGDSSYNEQFF. The CDR3 nucleotides read TGCAGCGTTGAGGGGGGGGATAGCGGGGATAGCTCCTACAATGAGCAGTTCTTC.

The chain uses TRBV5-1 and TRBJ2-2; TRBD1 aligns across 10 bases. Losses at the gene ends were 4 bases for V and 4 bases for J; bases not matched to a gene: 7. This CDR3 is 16 amino acids long. Germline V gene sequence: CDR1 SGHRS, CDR2 YFSETQ. CDR3 in amino acids: CASSPGQGVTTGELFF. The CDR3 DNA follows: TGCGCCAGCAGCCCAGGACAGGGGGTGACCACCGGGGAGCTGTTTTTT.

This chain joins TRBV10-2 and TRBJ2-1; D uncertain. V shed 4 bases and J shed 9 bases, with 22 bases lying between them. This CDR3 has 16 amino acids. Per the germline V gene, CDR1 is WSHSY and CDR2 is SAAADI. Written as DNA, the CDR3 is TGCGCCAGCAGTGTCGCACCACTCGTCGGAGTTCCTGAGCAGTTCTTC. Translating it yields CASSVAPLVGVPEQFF.

This rearrangement joins TRBV5-5 to TRBJ2-7; 8 bases map to TRBD2. This CDR3 is 15 amino acids long. The V gene's germline CDR1 is SGHKS and CDR2 YYEKEE (reference sequence). After removal of 5 bases from V and 2 bases from J, the junction contained 9 bases not matched to a gene. Here the CDR3 reads CASRGAIAGPYEQYF. CDR3 in DNA: TGTGCCAGCAGGGGAGCCATAGCGGGACCCTACGAGCAGTACTTC. The variable domain in full, completed from reference TRBV5-5 and TRBJ2-7, reads DAGVTQSPTHLIKTRGQQVTLRCSPISGHKSVSWYQQVLGQGPQFIFQYYEKEERGRGNFPDRFSARQFPNYSSELNVNALLLGDSALYLCASRGAIAGPYEQYFGPGTRLTVT.

This clonotype was recorded at least ten times. This chain joins TRBV9 and TRBJ2-3; 7 bases line up with TRBD2. Germline V gives CDR1 SGDLS, CDR2 YYNGEE. The junction had 11 bases not matched to a gene; V was cut back by 7 bases and J by 0 bases. The CDR3 extends over 16 amino acids. The CDR3, as DNA: TGTGCCAGCTCTTCGTCAGCGGGAATCAGCACAGATACGCAGTATTTT. Residues: CASSSSAGISTDTQYF.

This clonotype was seen many times. V usage is TRBV10-3 and J usage is TRBJ2-1, with D hard to call. Trimming removed 7 bases at V and 2 bases at J, with 18 bases between. This CDR3 is 16 amino acids long. Germline V gene sequence: CDR1 ENHRY, CDR2 SYGVKD. In DNA, the CDR3 is TGTGCCATCACCAGTCCGACCGAACGACCCTACAATGAGCAGTTCTTC. Translating it yields CAITSPTERPYNEQFF.

The CDR3 bases are TGCAGTGCTAGAGATGCCGGAGGCGGTGGAAACACCATATATTTT. Its protein is CSARDAGGGGNTIYF. The J gene is TRBJ1-3, the V gene TRBV20-1; D remains ambiguous. Trimming took 0 bases from V and 3 from J, leaving 12 bases between them. From germline, CDR1 is DFQATT and CDR2 SNEGSKA (reference sequence). The length of the CDR3 is 15 residues.

This clonotype was counted ten times or more. The chain employs TRBV4-1 and TRBJ2-1, with D uncertain. Deletions cut 4 bases from V and 13 bases from J, with 14 bases between. This CDR3 contains 12 residues. Germline-derived CDR1 and CDR2 are MGHRA and YSYEKL. This chain's CDR3 is CASSPGAARQFF. The CDR3 DNA reads TGCGCCAGCAGCCCAGGTGCTGCCCGACAGTTCTTC.